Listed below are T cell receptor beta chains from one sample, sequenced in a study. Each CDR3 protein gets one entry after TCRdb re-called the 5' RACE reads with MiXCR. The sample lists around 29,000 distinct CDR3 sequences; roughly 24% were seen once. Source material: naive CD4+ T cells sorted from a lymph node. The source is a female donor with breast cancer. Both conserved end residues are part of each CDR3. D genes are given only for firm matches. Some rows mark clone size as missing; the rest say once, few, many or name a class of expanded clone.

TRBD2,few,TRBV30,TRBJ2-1,TGTGCCTGGAAATCGGGAGGCGGGATTGAGCAGTTCTTC,CAWKSGGGIEQFF
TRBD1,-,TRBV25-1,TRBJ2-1,TGTGCCAGCAGTGTGGGGACAGGGGTTGAGCAGTTCTTC,CASSVGTGVEQFF
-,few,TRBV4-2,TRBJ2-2,TGTGCCAGCAGCCAAGATATAGGGCCGTCGGCCCGGGAGCTGTTTTTT,CASSQDIGPSARELFF
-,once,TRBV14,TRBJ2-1,TGTGCCAGCAGCCAAATCCCCCTGGAGTCAGACTCCTACAATGAGCAGTTCTTC,CASSQIPLESDSYNEQFF
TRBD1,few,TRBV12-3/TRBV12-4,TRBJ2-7,TGTGCCAGCAGTCCGACAGGGGGTGAATACGAGCAGTACTTC,CASSPTGGEYEQYF
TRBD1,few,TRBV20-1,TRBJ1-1,TGCGGTGCTAGAGATCCGGACAGGGGGAACACTGAAGCTTTCTTT,CGARDPDRGNTEAFF
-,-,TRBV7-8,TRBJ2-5,TGTGCCAGCAGTTCTTCCCAACTTGGGACCCAGTACTTC,CASSSSQLGTQYF
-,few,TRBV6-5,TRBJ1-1,TGTGCCAGCAGTCCCGGGGAGGGGGCTTTCTTT,CASSPGEGAFF
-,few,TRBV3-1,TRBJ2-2,TGTGCCAGCAGCCAACAGGGCGCCGGGGAGCTGTTTTTT,CASSQQGAGELFF
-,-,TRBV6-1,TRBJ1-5,TGTGCCAGCAGGATTTCCCCGGGTAGCAATCAGCCCCAGCATTTT,CASRISPGSNQPQHF
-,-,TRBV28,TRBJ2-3,TGTGCCAGCAGTCCTAATCGGGCGGGACCGAGGGATACGCAGTATTTT,CASSPNRAGPRDTQYF
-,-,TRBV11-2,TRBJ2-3,TGTGCCAGCGTACACAGAACTAGCACAGATACGCAGTATTTT,CASVHRTSTDTQYF
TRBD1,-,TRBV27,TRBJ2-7,TGTGCCAGCCGTCCCACAGGGGGCAGGGACGAGCAGTACTTC,CASRPTGGRDEQYF
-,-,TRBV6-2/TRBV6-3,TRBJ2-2,TGTGCCAGCAGCCCCCTCGGAGACACCGGGGAGCTGTTTTTT,CASSPLGDTGELFF
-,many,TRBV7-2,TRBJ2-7,TGTGCCAGCAGCTTAGGGGGCGAGGGCGAGCAGTACTTC,CASSLGGEGEQYF
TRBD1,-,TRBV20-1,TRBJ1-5,TGCAGTGCGGGGACAGGGGGCCAGCCCCAGCATTTT,CSAGTGGQPQHF
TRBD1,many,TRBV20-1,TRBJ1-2,TGCAGTGCTAGAGTTCCAGGGGGCTGGTATGGCTACACCTTC,CSARVPGGWYGYTF